Below, 20 T cell receptor beta chains from the same sample are listed, as sequenced in a study of T cells after yellow fever vaccination. TCRdb passed the 5' RACE reads through MiXCR, listing each CDR3 protein once. The repertoire has 200,000 to 300,000 distinct CDR3 sequences, over 6.5% of them found once; the top ten carry roughly 1%. Material: CD4+ T cells sorted from PBMCs, obtained on the day of the yellow fever booster vaccination. The receptors shown here come from a man aged 25-40 years who received the YFV17D yellow fever vaccine.

The DNA for the CDR3 is TGTGCCAGCGGTAGGGGTGGTTTGGCCTACGAGCAGTACTTC. As protein: CASGRGGLAYEQYF. This chain links TRBV6-1 with TRBJ2-7; D possibly corresponds to TRBD1 (5 bases). CDR3 length equals 14 residues. Looked up from germline, CDR1 is MNHNS and CDR2 is SASEGT. V was shortened by 8 bases and J by 2 bases, with 16 bases between the two germline ends.

In this sample, this clonotype turned up a few times. This chain links TRBV19 with TRBJ1-1, with D hard to call. V lost 7 bases and J 0 bases, leaving 15 bases between the germline ends. The CDR3 runs to 15 residues. Per the germline V gene, CDR1 is LNHDA and CDR2 is SQIVND (reference sequence). Here the CDR3 DNA reads TGTGCCAGTAAGGGTAGGCTCAGCTTGAACACTGAAGCTTTCTTT. This sequence encodes CASKGRLSLNTEAFF. The entire variable domain, with the rest obtained from reference TRBV19 and TRBJ1-1, is as follows: DGGITQSPKYLFRKEGQNVTLSCEQNLNHDAMYWYRQDPGQGLRLIYYSQIVNDFQKGDIAEGYSVSREKKESFPLTVTSAQKNPTAFYLCASKGRLSLNTEAFFGQGTRLTVV.

This clonotype was detected ten times or more. The V and J genes are TRBV6-5 and TRBJ2-1; D is undetermined. Germline CDR1 reads MNHEY; CDR2 reads SVGAGI. The CDR3 runs 13 residues. The germline V and J ends were trimmed by 0 bases and 9 bases, with 9 bases remaining between them. CDR3 in amino acids: CASSYSPPSEQFF. The CDR3 DNA follows: TGTGCCAGCAGTTACTCGCCTCCGAGTGAGCAGTTCTTC.

The chain links TRBV5-1 to TRBJ2-1; D is ambiguous. Germline loops: CDR1 SGHRS, CDR2 YFSETQ. Trimming shortened V by 1 base and J by 7 bases, and 12 bases separated the two germline ends. This CDR3 comprises 14 residues. DNA of the CDR3: TGCGCCAGCAGCTTGACCAGAGTGGGGAATGAGCAGTTCTTC. This encodes CASSLTRVGNEQFF.

J is TRBJ1-1 and V is TRBV13; TRBD1 is a possible D gene (6 bases). The CDR3 has 11 residues. Germline values: CDR1 PRHDT, CDR2 FYEKMQ (reference sequence). The V end lost 2 bases, the J end lost 11 bases, and 9 bases lay between the germline ends. The CDR3 sequence: CASSLNDRAFF. In DNA form, the CDR3 reads TGTGCCAGCAGCTTAAATGACAGGGCTTTCTTT.

The rearrangement joins TRBV7-6 to TRBJ2-7, with 7 bases that match TRBD1. Germline lookup yields CDR1 SGHVS and CDR2 FNYEAQ. V gave up 1 base and J gave up 6 bases; unmatched junction bases: 6. The CDR3 loop spans 14 amino acids. This CDR3 is CASSLETGEREQYF. The DNA for the CDR3 is TGTGCCAGCAGCTTAGAAACAGGGGAGCGCGAGCAGTACTTC.

On this clonotype itself: Just one base apart from a much larger clone, this may be a read error. The J gene is TRBJ2-1, the V gene TRBV20-1, with 7 bases that match TRBD2. The germline CDR1 and CDR2 sequences are DFQATT and SNEGSKA (reference sequence). This CDR3 region has 14 residues. J gave up 6 bases and V 6 bases, and 11 bases lay outside the gene matches. The DNA of the CDR3 is TGCAGTGCCACCATTGGGGGAGGGTCCAATGAGCAGTTCTTC. This gives the protein CSATIGGGSNEQFF.

The table lists this clonotype with many counts. The rearrangement links TRBV5-1 to TRBJ2-2, with D uncertain. V lost 1 base and J 6 bases, leaving 13 bases between the germline ends. Germline V CDR1 and CDR2: SGHRS, YFSETQ. The CDR3 consists of 15 residues. The CDR3 region has the DNA TGCGCCAGCAGCTTGTTGGCAGAGAGCGCCGGGGAGCTGTTTTTT. Translation: CASSLLAESAGELFF. The complete variable domain, with remaining parts taken from reference TRBV5-1 and TRBJ2-2, reads KAGVTQTPRYLIKTRGQQVTLSCSPISGHRSVSWYQQTPGQGLQFLFEYFSETQRNKGNFPGRFSGRQFSNSRSEMNVSTLELGDSALYLCASSLLAESAGELFFGEGSRLTVL.

Worth noting for this clonotype: At one end, the junction sequence differs from germline, possibly due to a read error. The rearrangement links TRBV23-1 to TRBJ2-5; TRBD1 is a possible D gene (5 bases). TRBV23-1 is recorded as an ORF, its role being uncertain. The CDR3 extends over 13 amino acids. This chain's CDR3 is CASRQSREETQYF. The CDR3, as DNA: TGCGCCAGCCGTCAATCCAGGGAAGAGACCCAGTACTTC.

The sample holds many counts of this clonotype. The chain links TRBV5-5 to TRBJ2-2; D might be TRBD2 (6 bases). CDR1 is SGHKS, CDR2 YYEKEE, per germline (reference sequence). The V end lost 4 bases, the J end lost 10 bases, and 14 bases lay between the germline ends. The CDR3 is made up of 13 amino acids. DNA of the CDR3: TGTGCCAGCAGCCATGGCGGGGATATGGAGCTGTTTTTT. Translation: CASSHGGDMELFF.

The rearrangement links TRBV9 to TRBJ2-6; either TRBD1 or TRBD2 may fit D (5 bases each). This CDR3 is 15 amino acids long. CDR1 is SGDLS and CDR2 is YYNGEE in the germline V gene. Trimming removed 0 bases at V and 4 bases at J, with 8 bases between. CDR3: CASSVAGTGANVLTF. Written as DNA, the CDR3 is TGTGCCAGCAGCGTAGCAGGGACCGGGGCCAACGTCCTGACTTTC. Supplemented by reference TRBV9 and TRBJ2-6, the full variable domain reads DSGVTQTPKHLITATGQRVTLRCSPRSGDLSVYWYQQSLDQGLQFLIQYYNGEERAKGNILERFSAQQFPDLHSELNLSSLELGDSALYFCASSVAGTGANVLTFGAGSRLTVL.

This rearrangement joins TRBV6-1 to TRBJ1-2, with D possibly being TRBD1 (5 bases). V gave up 4 bases and J gave up 3 bases, with 15 bases separating them. The germline V gene encodes CDR1 MNHNS and CDR2 SASEGT. This CDR3 region has 15 residues. CDR3 bases: TGTGCCAGCAGTGCTAGGGACGGCGCCTACTATGGCTACACCTTC. The encoded protein is CASSARDGAYYGYTF.

The genes are TRBV29-1 and TRBJ2-6; D gene ambiguous. V was clipped by 8 bases and J by 0 bases, with 14 bases between them. Germline CDR1 is SQVTM and CDR2 is ANQGSEA. CDR3 length: 15 amino acids. The CDR3 protein is CSIRTEYSGANVLTF. The CDR3 region has the DNA TGCAGCATAAGAACGGAATACTCTGGGGCCAACGTCCTGACTTTC.

The chain is built from TRBV20-1 and TRBJ2-1, with 7 positions matching TRBD2. Germline CDR1 and CDR2: DFQATT and SNEGSKA (reference sequence). The CDR3 contains 14 residues. V gave up 4 bases and J gave up 3 bases; unmatched junction bases: 6. CDR3 in amino acids: CSATGLQDYNEQFF. CDR3 sequence (DNA): TGCAGTGCTACGGGACTACAAGACTACAATGAGCAGTTCTTC.

This clonotype turned up a few times. This chain uses TRBV7-2 with TRBJ2-3, with 9 bases identical to TRBD2. Germline V CDR1 and CDR2: SGHTA, FQGNSA. V lost 8 bases, J lost 5 bases, and 5 bases stayed unmatched. The CDR3 sequence is 13 residues long. The CDR3 loop is CASSGGRVDTQYF. The CDR3 nucleotides read TGTGCCAGCTCAGGCGGGAGGGTAGATACGCAGTATTTT.

This clonotype was detected a few times. The chain joins TRBV6-2 or TRBV6-3 to TRBJ2-1; 10 bases match TRBD2. This CDR3 has 14 residues. Germline V gene lookup returns CDR1 MNHEY and CDR2 SVGEGT. J lost 10 bases, V lost 5 bases, and 8 bases had no gene match. The CDR3 bases are TGTGCCAGCAGTAAGCTAGCGGGAGTCGGCGAGCAGTTCTTC. It translates to CASSKLAGVGEQFF.

In regard to this clonotype: A much larger clone differs from this one at a single base, so this may be a read error. The chain combines TRBV7-2 with TRBJ1-1; D gene uncertain. V gave up 2 bases and J gave up 7 bases, with 5 bases separating them. Germline values: CDR1 SGHTA, CDR2 FQGNSA. This CDR3 comprises 11 residues. For the CDR3, the DNA is TGTGCCAGCAGCTTAAGTCTTGAAGCTTTCTTT. It encodes CASSLSLEAFF. Looking up the rest from reference TRBV7-2 and TRBJ1-1 gives the full variable domain: GAGVSQSPSNKVTEKGKDVELRCDPISGHTALYWYRQSLGQGLEFLIYFQGNSAPDKSGLPSDRFSAERTGGSVSTLTIQRTQQEDSAVYLCASSLSLEAFFGQGTRLTVV.

In this sample, this clonotype turned up many times. The CDR3: CASSLASQHYNEQFF. In nucleotides, the CDR3 is TGTGCCAGCAGTTTAGCATCACAGCATTACAATGAGCAGTTCTTC. The chain uses TRBV28 and TRBJ2-1; D not resolved. V lost 2 bases to trimming and J lost 4 bases, with 12 bases between them. Germline V gene data show CDR1 as MDHEN and CDR2 as SYDVKM. The CDR3 consists of 15 residues.

The chain combines TRBV7-9 with TRBJ2-2; 7 bases agree with TRBD2. This CDR3 contains 14 residues. The ends lost 5 bases at V and 6 bases at J; junction bases unmatched: 6. CDR1 is SEHNR and CDR2 is FQNEAQ in the germline V gene (reference sequence). CDR3 sequence: CASSPAGGSGELFF. CDR3 nucleotides: TGTGCCAGCAGCCCTGCCGGGGGGTCCGGGGAGCTGTTTTTT. The full variable domain, with the rest looked up from reference TRBV7-9 and TRBJ2-2, is DTGVSQNPRHKITKRGQNVTFRCDPISEHNRLYWYRQTLGQGPEFLTYFQNEAQLEKSRLLSDRFSAERPKGSFSTLEIQRTEQGDSAMYLCASSPAGGSGELFFGEGSRLTVL.

This sequence joins TRBV7-8 and TRBJ2-1, with TRBD2 matching over 10 bases. The germline gives CDR1 SGHVS, CDR2 FQNEAQ. The trim removed 1 base at V and 9 bases at J, leaving 6 bases unmatched. The CDR3 runs 15 residues. The CDR3 nucleotides read TGTGCCAGCAGCTTAGTGGCTAGCGGGAGTGGTGAGCAGTTCTTC. Encoded protein: CASSLVASGSGEQFF.